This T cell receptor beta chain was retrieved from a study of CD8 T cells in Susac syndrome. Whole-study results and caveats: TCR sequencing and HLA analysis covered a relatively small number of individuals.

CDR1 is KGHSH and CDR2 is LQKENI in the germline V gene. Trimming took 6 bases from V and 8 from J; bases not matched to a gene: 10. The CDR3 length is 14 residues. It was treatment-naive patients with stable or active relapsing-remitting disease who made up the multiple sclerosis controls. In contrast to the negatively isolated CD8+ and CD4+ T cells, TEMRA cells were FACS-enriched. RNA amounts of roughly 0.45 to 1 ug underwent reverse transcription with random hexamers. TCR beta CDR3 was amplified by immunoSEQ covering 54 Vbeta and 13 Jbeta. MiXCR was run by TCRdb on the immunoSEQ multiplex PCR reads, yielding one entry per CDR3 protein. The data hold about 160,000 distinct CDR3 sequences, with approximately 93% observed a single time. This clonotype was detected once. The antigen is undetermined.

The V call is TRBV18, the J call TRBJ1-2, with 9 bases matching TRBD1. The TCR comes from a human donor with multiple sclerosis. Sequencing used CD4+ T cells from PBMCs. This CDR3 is CASSLGQGLEGYTF. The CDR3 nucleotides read TGTGCCAGCTCTCTAGGACAGGGGTTAGAAGGCTACACCTTC. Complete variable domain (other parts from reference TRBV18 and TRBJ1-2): NAGVMQNPRHLVRRRGQEARLRCSPMKGHSHVYWYRQLPEEGLKFMVYLQKENIIDESGMPKERFSAEFPKEGPSILRIQQVVRGDSAAYFCASSLGQGLEGYTFGSGTRLTVV.